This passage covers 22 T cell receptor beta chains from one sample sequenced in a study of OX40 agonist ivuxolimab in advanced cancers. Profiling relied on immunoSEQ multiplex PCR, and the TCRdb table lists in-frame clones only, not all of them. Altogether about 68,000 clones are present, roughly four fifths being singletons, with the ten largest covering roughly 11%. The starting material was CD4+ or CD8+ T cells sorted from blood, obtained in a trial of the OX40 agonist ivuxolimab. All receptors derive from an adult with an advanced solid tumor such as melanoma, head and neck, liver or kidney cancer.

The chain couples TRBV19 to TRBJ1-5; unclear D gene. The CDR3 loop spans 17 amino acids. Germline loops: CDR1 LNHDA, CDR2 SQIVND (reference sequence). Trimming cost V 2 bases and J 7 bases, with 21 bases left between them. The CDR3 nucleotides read TGTGCCAGTAGTATAACCACTGTCGGAGGACTGGGGCAGCCCCAGCATTTT. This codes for CASSITTVGGLGQPQHF.

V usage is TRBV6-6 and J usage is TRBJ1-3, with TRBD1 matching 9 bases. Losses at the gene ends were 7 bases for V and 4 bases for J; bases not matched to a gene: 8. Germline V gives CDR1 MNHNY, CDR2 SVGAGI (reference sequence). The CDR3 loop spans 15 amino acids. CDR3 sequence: CASKQDRGWGNTIYF. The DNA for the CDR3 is TGTGCCAGCAAGCAGGACAGGGGCTGGGGAAACACCATATATTTT.

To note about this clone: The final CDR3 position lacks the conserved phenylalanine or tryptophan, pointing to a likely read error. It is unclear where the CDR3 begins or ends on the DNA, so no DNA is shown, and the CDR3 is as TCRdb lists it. The CDR3 is CASSDSWLAGVTG. The chain uses TRBV2 and TRBJ2-3; TRBD2 is taken as the D call from the table, unchecked against the DNA. The CDR3 numbers 13 amino acids, ends counted. CDR1 and CDR2 from the germline V gene are SNHLY and FYNNEI.

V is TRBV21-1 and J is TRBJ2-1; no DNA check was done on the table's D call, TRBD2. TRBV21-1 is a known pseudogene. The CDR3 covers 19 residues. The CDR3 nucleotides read TGTGCCAGCAGCCTTAACCCCCTGCATCCCCGGGGTATCTACAATGAGCAGTTCTTC. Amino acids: CASSLNPLHPRGIYNEQFF.

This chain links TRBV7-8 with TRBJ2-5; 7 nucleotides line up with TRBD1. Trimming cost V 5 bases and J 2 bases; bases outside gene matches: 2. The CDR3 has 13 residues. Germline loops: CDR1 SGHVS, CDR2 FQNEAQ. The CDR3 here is CASSPGQQETQYF. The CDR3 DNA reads TGTGCCAGCAGCCCGGGACAGCAAGAGACCCAGTACTTC.

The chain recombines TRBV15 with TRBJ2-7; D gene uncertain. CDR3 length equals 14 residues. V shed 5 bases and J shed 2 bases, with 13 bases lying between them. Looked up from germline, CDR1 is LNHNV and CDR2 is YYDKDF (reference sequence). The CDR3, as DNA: TGTGCCACCAGCGCCGTAGGGCAGGCCTACGAGCAGTACGTC. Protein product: CATSAVGQAYEQYV.

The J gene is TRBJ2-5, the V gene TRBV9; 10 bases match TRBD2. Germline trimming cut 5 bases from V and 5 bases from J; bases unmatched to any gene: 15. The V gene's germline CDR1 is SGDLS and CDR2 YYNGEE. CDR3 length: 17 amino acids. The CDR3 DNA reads TGTGCCAGCAGTGAAGGTTTGGCTAGCGGGAGTGGTGAGACCCAGTACTTC. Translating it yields CASSEGLASGSGETQYF.

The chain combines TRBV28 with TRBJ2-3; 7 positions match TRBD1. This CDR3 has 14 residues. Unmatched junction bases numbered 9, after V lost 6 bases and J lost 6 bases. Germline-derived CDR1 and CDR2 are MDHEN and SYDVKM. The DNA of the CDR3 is TGTGCCAGCAGCCAGGACAGGTCGGGGGATACGCAGTATTTT. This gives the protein CASSQDRSGDTQYF.

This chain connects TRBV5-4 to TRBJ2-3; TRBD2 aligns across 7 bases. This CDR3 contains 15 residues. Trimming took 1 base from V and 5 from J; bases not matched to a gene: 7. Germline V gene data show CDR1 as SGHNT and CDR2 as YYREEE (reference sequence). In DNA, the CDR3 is TGTGCCAGCAGCTTGACGGGGGGAGGAGGAGATACGCAGTATTTT. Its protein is CASSLTGGGGDTQYF.

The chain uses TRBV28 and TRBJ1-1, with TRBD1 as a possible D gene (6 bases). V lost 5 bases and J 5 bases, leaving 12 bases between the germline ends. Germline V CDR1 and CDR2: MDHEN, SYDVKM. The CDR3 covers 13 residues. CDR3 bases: TGTGCCAGCAGTGGGGGGGCGCGGACTGAAGCTTTCTTT. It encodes CASSGGARTEAFF.

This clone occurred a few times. The CDR3 DNA is TGTGCCAGCAGCCCGGCAGGGGGCGCGTTCGCTGAAGCTTTCTTT. It yields the protein CASSPAGGAFAEAFF. The genes are TRBV7-9 and TRBJ1-1, with 8 positions matching TRBD1. Germline loops: CDR1 SEHNR, CDR2 FQNEAQ (reference sequence). The CDR3 runs to 15 residues. V shed 5 bases and J 6 bases; nucleotides not matched to a gene: 11.

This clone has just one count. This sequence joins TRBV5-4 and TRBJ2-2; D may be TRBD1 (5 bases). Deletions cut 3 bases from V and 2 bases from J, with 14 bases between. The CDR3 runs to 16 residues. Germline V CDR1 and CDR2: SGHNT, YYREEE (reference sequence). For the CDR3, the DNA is TGTGCCAGCAGCTCCGTAGACAGTTCCAACACCGGGGAGCTGTTTTTT. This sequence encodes CASSSVDSSNTGELFF.

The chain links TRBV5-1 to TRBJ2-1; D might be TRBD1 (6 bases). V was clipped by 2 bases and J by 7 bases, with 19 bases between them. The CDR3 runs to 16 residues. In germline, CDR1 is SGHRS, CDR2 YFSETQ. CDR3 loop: CASSLSPQGKGNEQFF. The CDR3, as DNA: TGCGCCAGCAGCTTATCGCCACAGGGAAAGGGGAATGAGCAGTTCTTC.

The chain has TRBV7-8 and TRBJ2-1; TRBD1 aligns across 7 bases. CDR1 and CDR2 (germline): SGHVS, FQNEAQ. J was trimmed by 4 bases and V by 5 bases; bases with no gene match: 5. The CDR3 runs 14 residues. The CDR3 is CASSPRTGYNEQFF. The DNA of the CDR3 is TGTGCCAGCAGCCCAAGGACAGGTTACAATGAGCAGTTCTTC.

In DNA form, the CDR3 reads TGTGCCAGTTGGAGTCGGACGCCCGGCTTCTACGAGCAGTACTTC. Encoded protein: CASWSRTPGFYEQYF. The rearrangement uses TRBV19 and TRBJ2-7; no definite D call. V was cut by 8 bases and J by 3 bases, with 20 bases left in between. Germline V gives CDR1 LNHDA, CDR2 SQIVND (reference sequence). This CDR3 comprises 15 residues.

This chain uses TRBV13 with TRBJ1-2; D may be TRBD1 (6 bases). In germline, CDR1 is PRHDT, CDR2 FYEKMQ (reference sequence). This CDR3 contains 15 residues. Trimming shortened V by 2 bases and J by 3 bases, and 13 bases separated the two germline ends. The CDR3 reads CASSLSWGHHYGYTF. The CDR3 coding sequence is TGTGCCAGCAGCTTAAGTTGGGGGCACCACTATGGCTACACCTTC.

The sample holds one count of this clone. CDR3 bases: TGCGCCAGCAGCCGTAGCGCCCAAGAGACCCAGTACTTC. It translates to CASSRSAQETQYF. The chain employs TRBV4-3 and TRBJ2-5, with D possibly matching TRBD2 (5 bases). CDR3 length: 13 residues. The germline gives CDR1 LGHNA, CDR2 YSLEER. V was clipped by 4 bases and J by 1 base, with 7 bases between them.

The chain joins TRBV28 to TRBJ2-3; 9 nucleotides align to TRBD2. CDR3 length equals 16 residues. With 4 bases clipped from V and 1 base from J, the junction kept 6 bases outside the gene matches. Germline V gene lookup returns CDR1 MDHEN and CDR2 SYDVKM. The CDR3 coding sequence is TGTGCCAGCAGTTCCCTAGCGGGATGGGGCACAGATACGCAGTATTTT. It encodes CASSSLAGWGTDTQYF.

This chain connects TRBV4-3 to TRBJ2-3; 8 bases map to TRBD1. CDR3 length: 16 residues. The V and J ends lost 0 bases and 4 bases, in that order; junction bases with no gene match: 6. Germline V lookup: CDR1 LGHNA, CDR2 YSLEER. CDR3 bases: TGCGCCAGCAGCCAAGATCTAACAGGGGGAGCAGATACGCAGTATTTT. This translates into CASSQDLTGGADTQYF.

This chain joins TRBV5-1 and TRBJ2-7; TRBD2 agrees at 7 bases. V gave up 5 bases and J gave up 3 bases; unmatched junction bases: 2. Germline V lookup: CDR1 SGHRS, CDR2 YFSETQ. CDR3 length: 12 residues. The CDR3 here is CASSPSGYEQYF. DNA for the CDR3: TGCGCCAGCAGTCCTAGCGGCTACGAGCAGTACTTC.

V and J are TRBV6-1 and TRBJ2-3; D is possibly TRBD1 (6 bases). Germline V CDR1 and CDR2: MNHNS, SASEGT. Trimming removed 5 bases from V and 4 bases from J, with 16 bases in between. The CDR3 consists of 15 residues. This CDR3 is CASSWGPGGADTQYF. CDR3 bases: TGTGCCAGCAGTTGGGGCCCTGGGGGCGCAGATACGCAGTATTTT.

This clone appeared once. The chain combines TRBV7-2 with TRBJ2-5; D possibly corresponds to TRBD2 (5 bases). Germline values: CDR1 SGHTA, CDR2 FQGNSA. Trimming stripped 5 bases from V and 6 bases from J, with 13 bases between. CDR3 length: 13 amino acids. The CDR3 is CASSAGSGKTQYF. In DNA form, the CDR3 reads TGTGCCAGCAGCGCTGGGTCGGGAAAGACCCAGTACTTC.